This T cell receptor (beta chain) was sequenced for a study of T cells expressing NK-cell markers. The CDR3 consists of 16 residues. Germline CDR1 reads DFQATT; CDR2 reads SNEGSKA (reference sequence). Of note for this clonotype: The target antigen is unknown.

General study results and limits: HCMV specificity was not established for the expanded NKG2C+ T cell clones. Five or six donors showed dominant NKG2C+ clonotypes comprising about 1.0-7.5% of their CD8+ T cells.

The cDNA for TCR beta came from 5'RACE template switching with UMIs. TCRdb re-called the 5' RACE reads and gives one entry per CDR3 protein, without DNA. The table for this sample gives under 500,000 distinct CDR3 sequences. The chain has TRBV20-1 and TRBJ2-2; no DNA is available, so the TRBD2 call from TCRdb remains unchecked. The TCR originated in a woman between 18 and 75 years old in good health. The sample taken for sequencing was blood T cells: a sorted CD56 or NKG2C T cell subset, CD4+ or CD8+ T cells, or bulk PBMC T cells (not recorded which). This CDR3 is CSARNFGLAITGELFF.